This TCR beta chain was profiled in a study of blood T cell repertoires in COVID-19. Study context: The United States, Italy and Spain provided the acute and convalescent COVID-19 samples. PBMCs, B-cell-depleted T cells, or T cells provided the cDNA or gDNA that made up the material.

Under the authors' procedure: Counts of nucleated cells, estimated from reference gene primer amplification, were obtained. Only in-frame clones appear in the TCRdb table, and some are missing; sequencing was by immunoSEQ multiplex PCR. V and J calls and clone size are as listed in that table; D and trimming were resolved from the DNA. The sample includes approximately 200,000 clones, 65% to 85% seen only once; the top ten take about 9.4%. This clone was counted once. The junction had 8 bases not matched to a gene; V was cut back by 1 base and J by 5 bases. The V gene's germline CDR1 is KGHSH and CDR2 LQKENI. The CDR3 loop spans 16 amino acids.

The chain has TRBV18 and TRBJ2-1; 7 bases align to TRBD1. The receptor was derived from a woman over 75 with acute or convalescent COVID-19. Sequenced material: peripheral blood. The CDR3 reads CASSPQGALLNNEQFF. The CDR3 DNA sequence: TGTGCCAGCTCACCACAGGGGGCGCTTCTAAACAATGAGCAGTTCTTC.